These 26 T cell receptor beta chains were all obtained from the same sample, sequenced in a study of T cell clonality in common variable immunodeficiency. Assay: immunoSEQ multiplex PCR; the TCRdb copy retains only in-frame clones and omits some. The profile covers around 40,000 clones, none occurring a single time. Material: peripheral blood mononuclear cells. The receptors were gathered from a person between 18 and 69 years old in good health.

This clone was picked up many times. The CDR3 end falls 3 residues outside the read, so it is completed with the germline J gene. The chain carries TRBV19 and TRBJ1-2; TRBD1 aligns across 11 bases. The J segment lost 2 bases and the V segment lost 7 bases, leaving 3 bases of the junction unmatched. The CDR3 has 14 residues. In germline, CDR1 is LNHDA, CDR2 SQIVND (reference sequence). The CDR3 bases that were read are TGTGCCAGTATCTGGACAGGGGGCAACTATGGC. Its protein is CASIWTGGNYG. The CDR3 reads in full as CASIWTGGNYGYTF.

This clone was recorded at least ten times. The CDR3 bases that were read are TGTGCCGGAATGCAGGGCTTTCAAGAGACC. Protein product: CAGMQGFQET. The full CDR3 protein is CAGMQGFQETQYF. This rearrangement joins TRBV2 to TRBJ2-5; tentatively, D is TRBD1 (5 bases). The read terminates 3 residues before the CDR3 end, so the remaining end is supplied by the germline J gene. Germline V lookup: CDR1 SNHLY, CDR2 FYNNEI. The CDR3 is made up of 13 amino acids. Trimming cost V 11 bases and J 2 bases, with 15 bases left between them.

This clone was counted ten times or more. Read sequence stops 3 residues before the CDR3 end, and the germline J gene provides the missing end. The chain recombines TRBV20-1 with TRBJ2-3; the D gene is possibly TRBD2 (6 bases). This CDR3 spans 15 amino acids. V was shortened by 4 bases and J by 0 bases, with 14 bases between the two germline ends. CDR1 DFQATT and CDR2 SNEGSKA come from the germline V gene (reference sequence). Incomplete CDR3 DNA: TGCAGTGCTATTTCGCCGGGGACTAGCACAGATACG. Translated: CSAISPGTSTDT. The CDR3 in full is CSAISPGTSTDTQYF.

Many counts were recorded for this clone. The CDR3 goes on 3 residues after the read ends, and that part is filled in from the germline J gene. This chain joins TRBV5-1 and TRBJ2-3, with 11 bases identical to TRBD2. The CDR3 has 19 residues. Unmatched junction bases numbered 18, after V lost 1 base and J lost 8 bases. CDR1 and CDR2 from the germline V gene are SGHRS and YFSETQ. The part of the CDR3 DNA that was read is TGCGCCAGCAGCTTGCCTACTAGCGGGAGAACCCCCACAATTGTTACG. This sequence encodes CASSLPTSGRTPTIVT. The whole CDR3 region reads CASSLPTSGRTPTIVTQYF.

This clone was detected many times. The read stops 3 residues short of the end of the CDR3; the missing end is completed from the germline J gene. The V call is TRBV7-3, the J call TRBJ1-1; TRBD1 matches 8 bases. Germline CDR1 and CDR2: SGHTA and FQGTGA. This CDR3 region has 13 residues. Germline trimming cut 4 bases from V and 4 bases from J; bases unmatched to any gene: 2. The CDR3 reads CASSSTGATEAFF. The sequenced CDR3 bases are TGTGCCAGCAGCTCGACAGGGGCCACTGAA.

This clone was seen ten or more times. The CDR3 reads CASRLAGQLLGGYTF. The CDR3 bases that were read are TGTGCCAGCAGGCTCGCGGGACAGCTCCTCGGAGGC. This chain joins TRBV5-6 and TRBJ1-2; 7 nucleotides agree with TRBD1. Read coverage stops 3 residues before the CDR3 terminus; the germline J gene supplies the remainder. The length of the CDR3 is 15 residues. Germline V gives CDR1 SGHDT, CDR2 YYEEEE.

At least ten counts were recorded for this clone. Read data end 3 residues before the CDR3 end; the end is taken from the germline J gene. This rearrangement joins TRBV6-1 to TRBJ2-7; a possible D gene is TRBD2 (6 bases). The V gene lost 1 base and the J gene lost 3 bases, with 10 bases spanning the gap. The CDR3 is 14 residues long. Germline CDR1 reads MNHNS; CDR2 reads SASEGT. The sequenced CDR3 bases are TGTGCCAGCAGTGAAGGGGACGGGGGCTACGAG. Translating gives CASSEGDGGYE. The entire CDR3 is CASSEGDGGYEQYF.

In its sample, this clone was seen a few times. CDR3 region: CASSPPARGEYGQYF. CDR3 DNA, as far as it was read: TGTGCCAGCTCACCACCGGCCAGGGGAGAATATGGT. The chain recombines TRBV18 with TRBJ2-4, with a weak D call TRBD1 (6 bases). The read ends 3 residues shy of where the CDR3 ends; the end is completed using the germline J gene. The germline V gene encodes CDR1 KGHSH and CDR2 LQKENI. CDR3 length: 15 residues.

This clone was counted many times. The chain's CDR3 is CASSFLSNDYRDTNTGELFF. CDR3 DNA, as far as it was read: TGTGCCAGCAGCTTTCTTAGTAACGACTACCGGGACACAAACACCGGGGAG. The chain uses TRBV13 and TRBJ2-2; D perhaps matches TRBD1 (6 bases). The read finishes 3 residues shy of the CDR3 end, and the germline J gene is used to complete it. Germline values: CDR1 PRHDT, CDR2 FYEKMQ (reference sequence). The CDR3 loop spans 20 amino acids. V lost 3 bases, J lost 2 bases, and 25 bases lay in between. Supplemented by reference TRBV13 and TRBJ2-2, the full variable domain reads AAGVIQSPRHLIKEKRETATLKCYPIPRHDTVYWYQQGPGQDPQFLISFYEKMQSDKGSIPDRFSAQQFSDYHSELNMSSLELGDSALYFCASSFLSNDYRDTNTGELFFGEGSRLTVL.

This clone was detected ten times or more. The read is 3 residues too short to cover the CDR3 end, so that end is filled in from the germline J gene. The rearrangement links TRBV7-9 to TRBJ1-1, with D possibly matching TRBD1 (5 bases). Trimming took off 4 bases at V and 5 bases at J, with 11 bases between the two ends. From germline, CDR1 is SEHNR and CDR2 FQNEAQ (reference sequence). CDR3 length: 13 amino acids. The DNA read from the CDR3 is TGTGCCAGCAGCTGGGGGGAGGTGACTGAA. Translation: CASSWGEVTE. In full, the CDR3 reads CASSWGEVTEAFF.

Ten or more counts support this clone. The observed sequence ends 3 residues before the CDR3 terminus, with the missing tail filled in from the germline J gene. The chain combines TRBV4-2 with TRBJ2-3, with 11 bases lining up with TRBD2. Unmatched junction bases numbered 7, after V lost 4 bases and J lost 1 base. From germline, CDR1 is LGHNA and CDR2 YNFKEQ. CDR3 length equals 17 residues. The CDR3 sequence is CASSPRLAGQRTDTQYF. The covered CDR3 bases are TGTGCCAGCAGCCCCCGACTAGCGGGACAGCGCACAGATACG.

This clone was counted many times. Read sequence stops 3 residues before the CDR3 end, and the germline J gene provides the missing end. The rearrangement uses TRBV29-1 and TRBJ1-3, with TRBD1 matching 8 bases. With 4 bases clipped from V and 0 bases from J, the junction kept 5 bases outside the gene matches. CDR1 and CDR2 (germline): SQVTM, ANQGSEA. CDR3 length: 15 amino acids. The sequenced part of the CDR3 DNA is TGCAGCGTTGGACAGGGGCAAAGCTCTGGAAACACC. Its translation is CSVGQGQSSGNT. The whole CDR3 sequence reads CSVGQGQSSGNTIYF.

This clone was observed a handful of times. The sequence runs out 3 residues before the end of the CDR3; the remainder is reconstructed from the germline J gene. The V and J genes are TRBV7-3 and TRBJ1-1, with D tentatively TRBD1 (6 bases). Per germline, CDR1 SGHTA and CDR2 FQGTGA. The CDR3 length is 19 residues. CDR3 protein: CASSLRGALIAGDQETAFF. The sequenced part of the CDR3 DNA is TGTGCCAGCAGCTTAAGGGGGGCTTTAATAGCGGGAGACCAAGAGACA. Based on the CDR3 plus reference TRBV7-3 and TRBJ1-1, the full variable domain is GAGVSQTPSNKVTEKGKYVELRCDPISGHTALYWYRQSLGQGPEFLIYFQGTGAADDSGLPNDRFFAVRPEGSVSTLKIQRTERGDSAVYLCASSLRGALIAGDQETAFFGQGTRLTVV.

This clone was counted many times. The CDR3 is cut off 3 residues early in the read; its end comes from the germline J gene. The gene calls are TRBV29-1 and TRBJ2-3, with TRBD2 matching 13 bases. Looked up from germline, CDR1 is SQVTM and CDR2 is ANQGSEA. This CDR3 contains 19 residues. After removal of 0 bases from V and 6 bases from J, the junction contained 15 bases not matched to a gene. The part of the CDR3 DNA that was read is TGCAGCGTTGAAGATCCTCGGACTAGCGGGAGTGCGTCTCCGGATACG. Its protein is CSVEDPRTSGSASPDT. The whole CDR3 protein reads CSVEDPRTSGSASPDTQYF.

This clone was detected many times. Read sequence stops 3 residues before the CDR3 end, and the germline J gene provides the missing end. The chain employs TRBV7-6 and TRBJ2-7, with D perhaps TRBD1 (6 bases). Trimming shortened V by 4 bases and J by 2 bases, and 15 bases separated the two germline ends. Germline CDR1 is SGHVS and CDR2 is FNYEAQ. The CDR3 is 15 residues long. This CDR3 reads CASSSERGGTYEQYF. The sequenced part of the CDR3 DNA is TGTGCCAGCAGCTCTGAACGTGGGGGCACCTACGAG. Looking up the rest from reference TRBV7-6 and TRBJ2-7 gives the full variable domain: GAGVSQSPRYKVTKRGQDVALRCDPISGHVSLYWYRQALGQGPEFLTYFNYEAQQDKSGLPNDRFSAERPEGSISTLTIQRTEQRDSAMYRCASSSERGGTYEQYFGPGTRLTVT.

At least ten counts were recorded for this clone. With the read ending 3 residues before the CDR3 end, the germline J gene is used to fill in that end. The rearrangement links TRBV19 to TRBJ2-2, with TRBD2 identical over 13 bases. CDR3 length: 17 amino acids. CDR1 is LNHDA and CDR2 is SQIVND in the germline V gene (reference sequence). Unmatched junction bases numbered 3, after V lost 5 bases and J lost 0 bases. The CDR3 region is CASSPGLAGSNTGELFF. CDR3 DNA, as far as it was read: TGTGCCAGTAGTCCGGGACTAGCGGGGTCGAACACCGGGGAG.

This clone was detected many times. The CDR3 end lies 3 residues beyond the end of the read and is filled in from the germline J gene. The V gene is TRBV30, the J gene TRBJ1-6, with D perhaps TRBD1 (5 bases). Germline CDR1 GTSNPN, CDR2 SVGIG (reference sequence). The CDR3 has 13 amino acids. Trimming shortened V by 1 base and J by 7 bases, and 8 bases separated the two germline ends. This CDR3 is CAWSETVNSPLHF. Incomplete CDR3 DNA: TGTGCCTGGAGTGAGACAGTCAATTCACCC. The full variable domain, rest sourced from reference TRBV30 and TRBJ1-6, is SQTIHQWPATLVQPVGSPLSLECTVEGTSNPNLYWYRQAAGRGLQLLFYSVGIGQISSEVPQNLSASRPQDRQFILSSKKLLLSDSGFYLCAWSETVNSPLHFGNGTRLTVT.

To note about this clone: The read halts 3 residues ahead of the CDR3 end, with the missing end drawn from the germline J gene. The chain has TRBV30 and TRBJ1-2; 10 bases fit TRBD1. From germline, CDR1 is GTSNPN and CDR2 SVGIG (reference sequence). The CDR3 length is 14 residues. The CDR3 here is CAWIDRGPYNDYTF. The DNA read from the CDR3 is TGTGCCTGGATTGACAGGGGGCCCTACAATGAC.

This clone has ten or more counts. The read comes to an end 3 residues before the CDR3 does, leaving the germline J gene to fill in the end. The chain recombines TRBV2 with TRBJ1-1; the D is unclear. Trimming stripped 3 bases from V and 2 bases from J, with 13 bases between. The length of the CDR3 is 15 residues. The germline V gene encodes CDR1 SNHLY and CDR2 FYNNEI. The CDR3 reads CASSDSLAGNTEAFF. CDR3 DNA (partial): TGTGCCAGCAGTGACTCCCTTGCAGGCAACACTGAA.

In this sample, this clone turned up many times. The CDR3 goes on 3 residues after the read ends, and that part is filled in from the germline J gene. The chain combines TRBV12-3 or TRBV12-4 with TRBJ1-4; TRBD1 matches at 7 bases. With V trimmed by 3 bases and J by 5 bases, 6 bases remained unmatched. The CDR3 loop spans 15 amino acids. The sequenced part of the CDR3 DNA is TGTGCCAGCAGTTTTGCGGGACAGACGAATGAAAAA. Its protein product is CASSFAGQTNEK. The whole CDR3 protein reads CASSFAGQTNEKLFF.

This clone was recorded at least ten times. Read data end 3 residues before the CDR3 end; the end is taken from the germline J gene. V usage is TRBV19 and J usage is TRBJ1-1; a possible D gene is TRBD1 (5 bases). V was cut by 5 bases and J by 0 bases, with 13 bases left in between. This CDR3 is built from 15 residues. The germline V gene has CDR1 LNHDA and CDR2 SQIVND (reference sequence). The CDR3 is CASSSLQELNTEAFF. The sequenced CDR3 bases are TGTGCCAGTAGTTCCCTACAGGAGTTGAACACTGAA. Using reference TRBV19 and TRBJ1-1 for the parts outside the CDR3, the full variable domain is DGGITQSPKYLFRKEGQNVTLSCEQNLNHDAMYWYRQDPGQGLRLIYYSQIVNDFQKGDIAEGYSVSREKKESFPLTVTSAQKNPTAFYLCASSSLQELNTEAFFGQGTRLTVV.

This clone was detected many times. The sequenced fragment ends 3 residues before the CDR3 boundary, so the rest is inferred from the germline J gene. The V gene is TRBV18, the J gene TRBJ1-2, with D possibly TRBD1 on 6 matching bases. CDR1 is KGHSH and CDR2 is LQKENI in the germline V gene. This CDR3 has 14 residues. CDR3 bases read: TGTGCCAGCTCACCTTCGGGACAAAGGAACGGC. This gives the protein CASSPSGQRNG. Given in full, the CDR3 is CASSPSGQRNGYTF. The entire variable domain, with the rest obtained from reference TRBV18 and TRBJ1-2, is as follows: NAGVMQNPRHLVRRRGQEARLRCSPMKGHSHVYWYRQLPEEGLKFMVYLQKENIIDESGMPKERFSAEFPKEGPSILRIQQVVRGDSAAYFCASSPSGQRNGYTFGSGTRLTVV.

This clone has ten or more counts. The CDR3 end is not reached by the read, which stops 3 residues before it; the germline J gene fills it in. V gene TRBV5-1 combines with J gene TRBJ2-7; 7 bases align to TRBD1. Germline CDR1 is SGHRS and CDR2 is YFSETQ. The CDR3 totals 15 residues. The V gene end was trimmed by 0 bases and the J gene end by 3 bases; junction bases not matched to a gene: 6. The CDR3 reads CASSLGWDSHYEQYF. The part of the CDR3 DNA that was read is TGCGCCAGCAGCTTGGGGTGGGACAGTCACTACGAG.

This clone was recorded many times. The CDR3 end is not reached by the read, which stops 3 residues before it; the germline J gene fills it in. The chain joins TRBV18 to TRBJ1-4, with TRBD1 identical over 8 bases. V gave up 2 bases and J gave up 5 bases; unmatched junction bases: 4. Germline V lookup: CDR1 KGHSH, CDR2 LQKENI. The CDR3 contains 15 residues. The CDR3 sequence is CASSPAQGGNEKLFF. CDR3 DNA (partial): TGTGCCAGCTCACCAGCACAGGGGGGGAATGAAAAA.

This clone was found many times. The CDR3 extends 3 residues past the end of the read, so its final part is completed from the germline J gene. This sequence joins TRBV7-9 and TRBJ1-2; D remains unclear. V gave up 6 bases and J gave up 6 bases, with 14 bases separating them. Germline CDR1 and CDR2: SEHNR and FQNEAQ (reference sequence). The CDR3 runs 13 residues. This CDR3 is CASSQEMRDGYTF. The sequenced part of the CDR3 DNA is TGTGCCAGCAGTCAAGAAATGAGGGATGGC.

This clone was observed many times. The read ends 3 residues early relative to the CDR3; the germline J gene fills the gap. The chain links TRBV2 to TRBJ1-2; D gene uncertain. Per germline, CDR1 SNHLY and CDR2 FYNNEI. V gave up 5 bases and J gave up 5 bases, with 15 bases separating them. This CDR3 is 14 amino acids long. The covered CDR3 bases are TGTGCCAGCAGTACAGAACAAGCCCTTTATGGC. Its translation is CASSTEQALYG. The whole CDR3 sequence is CASSTEQALYGYTF.